A selection of T cell receptor beta chains follows, all from one sample in a study of T cell responses to AZD1222 COVID-19 vaccine. Sequencing used immunoSEQ multiplex PCR; TCRdb keeps in-frame clones, though not all of them. The sample lists roughly 96,000 clones, around nine tenths occurring once. The material sequenced was peripheral blood, taken 28 days after the second AZD1222 dose. These receptors were collected from an adult who received the AZD1222 COVID-19 vaccine. CDR3s include the opening cysteine and the closing phenylalanine or tryptophan. A D gene is named only where the DNA matches it firmly. Clone sizes are given selectively: once, few, many, or a class where the clone is expanded.

j_gene | abundance | len | v_gene | d_gene | CDR3aa | CDR3nt
TRBJ1-1 | NA | 14 | TRBV27 | TRBD1 | CASSFHRGGTEAFF | TGTGCCAGCAGTTTTCACAGGGGTGGTACTGAAGCTTTCTTT
TRBJ1-3 | NA | 14 | TRBV7-6 | NA | CASSLQYSGNTIYF | TGTGCCAGCAGCTTACAGTACTCTGGAAACACCATATATTTT
TRBJ2-2 | NA | 17 | TRBV7-9 | TRBD2 | CASSLGRLAGGSGELFF | TGTGCCAGCAGCTTAGGGCGGCTAGCGGGAGGATCCGGGGAGCTGTTTTTT
TRBJ2-1 | NA | 13 | TRBV27 | TRBD2 | CASSLRTRNEQFF | TGTGCCAGCAGTCTCCGGACTAGAAATGAGCAGTTCTTC
TRBJ2-1 | NA | 17 | TRBV11-2 | TRBD2 | CASSQMPLAGGSNEQFF | TGTGCCAGCAGCCAAATGCCCTTGGCGGGGGGAAGCAATGAGCAGTTCTTC
TRBJ1-5 | NA | 14 | TRBV2 | TRBD1 | CASRVQGGNQPQHF | TGTGCCAGCAGAGTTCAGGGGGGCAATCAGCCCCAGCATTTT
TRBJ2-7 | NA | 13 | TRBV30 | NA | CAGDGGPAYEQYF | TGTGCCGGCGATGGGGGTCCCGCCTACGAGCAGTACTTC
TRBJ1-3 | NA | 14 | TRBV6-5 | NA | CASRGRRTGNTIYF | TGTGCCAGCCGGGGAAGGAGGACTGGAAACACCATATATTTT
TRBJ1-1 | NA | 16 | TRBV3-1/TRBV3-2 | TRBD1 | CASSQASWTGNTEAFF | TGTGCCAGCAGCCAGGCTTCCTGGACAGGCAACACTGAAGCTTTCTTT
TRBJ2-4 | NA | 14 | TRBV19 | NA | CASSSAGAENIQYF | TGTGCCAGTAGTAGCGCGGGGGCTGAAAACATTCAGTACTTC
TRBJ2-7 | NA | 15 | TRBV11-3 | TRBD2 | CASSLSGGATYEQYF | TGTGCCAGCAGCTTGAGCGGGGGGGCGACCTACGAGCAGTACTTC
TRBJ2-7 | NA | 15 | TRBV7-6 | NA | CASSLGFGTPYEQYF | TGTGCCAGCAGCTTAGGGTTCGGGACACCCTACGAGCAGTACTTC
TRBJ1-1 | NA | 15 | TRBV9 | TRBD1 | CASSVKGTGDTEAFF | TGTGCCAGCAGCGTAAAGGGGACAGGGGATACTGAAGCTTTCTTT
TRBJ1-3 | few | 15 | TRBV7-2 | NA | CASSLSGSSGNTIYF | TGTGCCAGCAGCTTATCCGGAAGCTCTGGAAACACCATATATTTT
TRBJ1-6 | NA | 14 | TRBV11-3 | NA | CASSSGSPGSPLHF | TGTGCCAGCAGCTCCGGGAGCCCAGGTTCACCCCTCCACTTT
TRBJ2-3 | NA | 15 | TRBV7-3 | TRBD1 | CASSSEGQGKDTQYF | TGTGCCAGCAGCTCCGAGGGACAGGGCAAAGATACGCAGTATTTT
TRBJ2-3 | NA | 16 | TRBV27 | TRBD2 | CASSRYETSGTDTQYF | TGTGCCAGCAGTCGCTATGAGACTAGCGGCACAGATACGCAGTATTTT
TRBJ2-1 | NA | 12 | TRBV19 | NA | CATTDRNNEQFF | TGTGCCACCACCGACAGGAACAATGAGCAGTTCTTC
TRBJ1-6 | NA | 14 | TRBV30 | TRBD1 | CAWSRDRANSPLHF | TGTGCCTGGAGCCGGGACAGGGCTAATTCACCCCTCCACTTT
TRBJ1-4 | NA | 14 | TRBV5-6 | NA | CASSLVSGEEKLFF | TGTGCCAGCAGCTTGGTCTCAGGGGAGGAAAAACTGTTTTTT
TRBJ2-7 | NA | 15 | TRBV7-2 | TRBD2 | CASSLAPVREYEQYF | TGTGCCAGCAGCTTAGCGCCTGTGCGGGAGTACGAGCAGTACTTC
TRBJ1-1 | NA | 15 | TRBV14 | NA | CASSQDGVRNTEAFF | TGTGCCAGCAGCCAAGATGGGGTAAGGAACACTGAAGCTTTCTTT
TRBJ1-1 | NA | 15 | TRBV28 | NA | CASSFLDRRGIEAFF | TGTGCCAGCAGTTTCTTGGACAGAAGGGGGATTGAAGCTTTCTTT
TRBJ2-6 | NA | 15 | TRBV24-1 | NA | CATSEGTTGANVLTF | TGTGCCACCAGTGAGGGGACAACTGGGGCCAACGTCCTGACTTTC
TRBJ2-3 | NA | 15 | TRBV3-1/TRBV3-2 | NA | CASSQDMRDGDTQYF | TGTGCCAGCAGCCAAGATATGAGGGACGGAGATACGCAGTATTTT
TRBJ2-1 | NA | 15 | TRBV5-4 | TRBD1 | CASRGQGPNYNEQFF | TGTGCCAGCAGAGGACAGGGCCCTAACTACAATGAGCAGTTCTTC
TRBJ1-1 | NA | 13 | TRBV19 | NA | CASSMEGRSEAFF | TGTGCCAGTAGTATGGAAGGGAGGTCTGAAGCTTTCTTT
TRBJ2-3 | NA | 12 | TRBV30 | NA | CASEKEADTQYF | TGTGCCTCAGAGAAAGAGGCAGATACGCAGTATTTT
TRBJ1-6 | NA | 15 | TRBV5-5 | NA | CASSLGGLKDSPLHF | TGTGCCAGCAGCTTGGGGGGATTGAAGGATTCACCCCTCCACTTT
TRBJ1-2 | NA | 18 | TRBV7-2 | NA | CASSSKRMVGGDEYGYTF | TGTGCCAGCAGCTCTAAGCGGATGGTTGGGGGTGATGAGTATGGCTACACCTTC
TRBJ1-2 | NA | 13 | TRBV5-1 | NA | CASSFDRNYGYTF | TGCGCCAGCAGCTTCGACAGAAACTATGGCTACACCTTC
TRBJ2-5 | NA | 14 | TRBV3-1/TRBV3-2 | NA | CASSPLRYQETQYF | TGTGCCAGCAGCCCCCTCCGGTACCAAGAGACCCAGTACTTC
TRBJ2-5 | NA | 15 | TRBV7-7 | NA | CASSLGGGPQETQYF | TGTGCTAGCAGCTTAGGAGGGGGCCCCCAAGAGACCCAGTACTTC
TRBJ1-2 | NA | 13 | TRBV3-1/TRBV3-2 | NA | CASSLGQTTGYTF | TGTGCCAGCAGCCTCGGACAGACCACTGGCTACACCTTC
TRBJ1-4 | NA | 15 | TRBV5-1 | NA | CASSLQTGGNEKLFF | TGCGCCAGCAGCCTGCAGACAGGAGGTAATGAAAAACTGTTTTTT
TRBJ2-5 | NA | 16 | TRBV4-2 | TRBD2 | CASSQEGSGTVETQYF | TGTGCCAGCAGCCAAGAAGGTAGCGGGACGGTCGAGACCCAGTACTTC
TRBJ2-1 | NA | 13 | TRBV4-2 | NA | CASSQGALDEQFF | TGTGCCAGCAGCCAAGGGGCGCTCGATGAGCAGTTCTTC
TRBJ2-5 | once | 15 | TRBV11-3 | NA | CASSPGDGNQETQYF | TGTGCCAGCAGCCCCGGAGACGGAAATCAAGAGACCCAGTACTTC
TRBJ2-7 | once | 12 | TRBV11-3 | NA | CASRASSYEQYF | TGTGCCAGCAGGGCTTCCTCCTACGAGCAGTACTTC
TRBJ2-7 | NA | 16 | TRBV27 | NA | CASSLRSAGSSYEQYF | TGTGCCAGCAGTTTACGGTCCGCCGGGAGCTCCTACGAGCAGTACTTC
TRBJ1-5 | NA | 16 | TRBV19 | NA | CASSIAATVSNQPQHF | TGTGCCAGTAGTATAGCGGCGACGGTGAGCAATCAGCCCCAGCATTTT
TRBJ2-7 | NA | 11 | TRBV27 | NA | CASSRGLEQYF | TGTGCCAGCAGTAGAGGGCTCGAGCAGTACTTC
TRBJ2-7 | NA | 16 | TRBV6-5 | TRBD2 | CASSYSIRAGGYEQYF | TGTGCCAGCAGTTACTCGATTAGAGCGGGGGGCTACGAGCAGTACTTC
TRBJ1-5 | few | 16 | TRBV21-1 | NA | CASSKKAGKTDQPQHF | TGTGCCAGCAGCAAAAAGGCAGGGAAGACCGATCAGCCCCAGCATTTT
TRBJ1-4 | NA | 15 | TRBV2 | TRBD1 | CASRMDRVRQEKLFF | TGTGCCAGCAGGATGGACAGGGTTCGACAGGAAAAACTGTTTTTT
TRBJ2-2 | NA | 14 | TRBV9 | NA | CASSNTASTGELFF | TGTGCCAGCAGCAATACAGCCTCCACCGGGGAGCTGTTTTTT
TRBJ2-1 | NA | 15 | TRBV9 | NA | CASSVGGTTDNEQFF | TGTGCCAGCAGCGTAGGGGGAACGACTGACAATGAGCAGTTCTTC
TRBJ2-7 | NA | 15 | TRBV5-6 | NA | CASSPTGTVTYEQYF | TGTGCCAGCAGCCCGACCGGGACCGTAACCTACGAGCAGTACTTC
TRBJ2-3 | NA | 13 | TRBV14 | NA | CASSRTGTDTQYF | TGTGCCAGCAGCCGGACGGGCACAGATACGCAGTATTTT
TRBJ1-5 | NA | 14 | TRBV28 | NA | CASSLPGKGQPQHF | TGTGCCAGCAGTTTACCAGGGAAGGGTCAGCCCCAGCATTTT
TRBJ1-4 | NA | 14 | TRBV19 | NA | CASSSREGGEKLFF | TGTGCCAGTAGTAGCAGGGAGGGCGGTGAAAAACTGTTTTTT
TRBJ1-3 | NA | 13 | TRBV7-2 | NA | CASSIYSGNTIYF | TGTGCCAGCAGCATTTACTCTGGAAACACCATATATTTT
TRBJ2-5 | few | 16 | TRBV11-1 | NA | CASSWGSGALGETQYF | TGTGCCAGCAGCTGGGGGTCGGGGGCCCTAGGAGAGACCCAGTACTTC
TRBJ2-6 | NA | 16 | TRBV7-3 | TRBD2 | CASSFGGSYGANVLTF | TGTGCCAGCAGCTTTGGCGGGAGTTACGGGGCCAACGTCCTGACTTTC
TRBJ2-7 | NA | 16 | TRBV5-1 | NA | CASSLARSDASYEQYF | TGCGCCAGCAGCTTGGCGCGGAGCGATGCCTCCTACGAGCAGTACTTC
TRBJ2-7 | NA | 14 | TRBV11-3 | NA | CASSFRDKSHEQYF | TGTGCCAGCAGCTTCCGGGACAAATCACACGAGCAGTACTTC
TRBJ2-5 | once | 12 | TRBV2 | TRBD1 | CAGPTGVETQYF | TGTGCCGGACCGACAGGGGTGGAGACCCAGTACTTC
TRBJ1-1 | NA | 14 | TRBV9 | NA | CASSVGGEYTEAFF | TGTGCCAGCAGCGTCGGGGGAGAGTACACTGAAGCTTTCTTT
TRBJ1-2 | NA | 15 | TRBV3-1/TRBV3-2 | TRBD1 | CASSQDGDSHYGYTF | TGTGCCAGCAGCCAAGACGGGGACAGTCACTATGGCTACACCTTC